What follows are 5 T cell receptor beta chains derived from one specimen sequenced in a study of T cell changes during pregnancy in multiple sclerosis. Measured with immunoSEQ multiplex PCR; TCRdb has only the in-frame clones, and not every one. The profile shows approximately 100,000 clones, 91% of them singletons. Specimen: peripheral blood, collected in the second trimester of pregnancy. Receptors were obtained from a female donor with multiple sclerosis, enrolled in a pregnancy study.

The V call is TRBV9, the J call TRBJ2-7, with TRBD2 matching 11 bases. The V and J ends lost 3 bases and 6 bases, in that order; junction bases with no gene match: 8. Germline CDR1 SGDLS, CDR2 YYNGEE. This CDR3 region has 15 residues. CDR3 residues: CASSGETSGISEQYF. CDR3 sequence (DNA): TGTGCCAGCAGCGGGGAGACTAGCGGGATTAGCGAGCAGTACTTC.

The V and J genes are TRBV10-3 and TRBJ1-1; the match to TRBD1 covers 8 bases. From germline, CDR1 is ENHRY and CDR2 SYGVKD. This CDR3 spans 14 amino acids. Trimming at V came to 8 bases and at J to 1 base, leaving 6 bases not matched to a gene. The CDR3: CAIGSGGENTEAFF. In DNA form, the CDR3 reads TGTGCCATCGGCTCAGGGGGCGAGAACACTGAAGCTTTCTTT.

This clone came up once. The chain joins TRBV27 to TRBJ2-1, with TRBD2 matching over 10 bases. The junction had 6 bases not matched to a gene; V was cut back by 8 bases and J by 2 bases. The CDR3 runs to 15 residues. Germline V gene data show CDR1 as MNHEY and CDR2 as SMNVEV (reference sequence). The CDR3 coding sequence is TGTGCCAGCTCCCCCGGGACTAGCGCCTACAATGAGCAGTTCTTC. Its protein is CASSPGTSAYNEQFF.

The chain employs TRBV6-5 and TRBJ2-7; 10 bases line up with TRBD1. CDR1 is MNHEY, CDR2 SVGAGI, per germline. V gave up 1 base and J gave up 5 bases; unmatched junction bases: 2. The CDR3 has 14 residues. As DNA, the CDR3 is TGTGCCAGCAGTTACTTTGGGACAGGGGACGAGCAGTACTTC. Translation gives CASSYFGTGDEQYF.

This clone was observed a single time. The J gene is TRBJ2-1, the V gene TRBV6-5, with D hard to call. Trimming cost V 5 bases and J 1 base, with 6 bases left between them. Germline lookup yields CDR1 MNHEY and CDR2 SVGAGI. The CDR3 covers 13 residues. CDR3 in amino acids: CASSTGSYNEQFF. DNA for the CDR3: TGTGCCAGCAGTACCGGTTCCTACAATGAGCAGTTCTTC.